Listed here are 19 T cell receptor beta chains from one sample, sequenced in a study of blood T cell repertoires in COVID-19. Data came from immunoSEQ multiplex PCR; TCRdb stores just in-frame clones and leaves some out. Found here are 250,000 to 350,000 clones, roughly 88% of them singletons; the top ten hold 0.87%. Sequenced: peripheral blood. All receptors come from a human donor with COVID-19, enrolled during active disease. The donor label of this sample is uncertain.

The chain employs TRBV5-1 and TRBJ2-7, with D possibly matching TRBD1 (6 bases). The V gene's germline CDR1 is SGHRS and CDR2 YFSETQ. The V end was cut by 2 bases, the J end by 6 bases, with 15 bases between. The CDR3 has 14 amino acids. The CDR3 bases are TGCGCCAGCAGCTTAGGACAGCCTACGAGCGAGCAGTACTTC. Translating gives CASSLGQPTSEQYF.

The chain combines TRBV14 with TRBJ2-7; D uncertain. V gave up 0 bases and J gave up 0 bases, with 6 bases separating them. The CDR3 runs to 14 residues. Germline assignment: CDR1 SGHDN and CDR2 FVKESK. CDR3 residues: CASSQDWSSYEQYF. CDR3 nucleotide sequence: TGTGCCAGCAGCCAAGATTGGAGCTCCTACGAGCAGTACTTC.

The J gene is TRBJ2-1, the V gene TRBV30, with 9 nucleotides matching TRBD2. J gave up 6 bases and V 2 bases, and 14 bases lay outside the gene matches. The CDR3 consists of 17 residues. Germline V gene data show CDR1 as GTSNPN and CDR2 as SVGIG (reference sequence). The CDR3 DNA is TGTGCCTGGAGTACCGGACTAGCGCCTTTCCTGGGCAATGAGCAGTTCTTC. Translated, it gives CAWSTGLAPFLGNEQFF.

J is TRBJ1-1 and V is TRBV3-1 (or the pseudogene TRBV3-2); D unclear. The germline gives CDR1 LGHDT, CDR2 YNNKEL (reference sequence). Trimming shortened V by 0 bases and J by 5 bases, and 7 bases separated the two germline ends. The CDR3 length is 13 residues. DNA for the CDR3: TGTGCCAGCAGCCAAGAAAGGGAGACTGAAGCTTTCTTT. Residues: CASSQERETEAFF.

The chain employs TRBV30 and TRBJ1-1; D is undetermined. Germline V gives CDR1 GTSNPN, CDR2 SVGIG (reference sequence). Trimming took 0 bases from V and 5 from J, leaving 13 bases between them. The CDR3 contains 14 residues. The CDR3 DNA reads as TGTGCCTGGAGTGTGAATCCCTCCGGGACTGAAGCTTTCTTT. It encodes CAWSVNPSGTEAFF.

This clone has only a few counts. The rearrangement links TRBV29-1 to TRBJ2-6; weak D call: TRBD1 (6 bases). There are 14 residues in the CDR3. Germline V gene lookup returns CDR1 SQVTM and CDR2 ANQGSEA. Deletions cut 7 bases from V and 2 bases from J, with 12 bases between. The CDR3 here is CSAADRTGANVLTF. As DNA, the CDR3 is TGCAGCGCCGCGGACAGAACTGGGGCCAACGTCCTGACTTTC.

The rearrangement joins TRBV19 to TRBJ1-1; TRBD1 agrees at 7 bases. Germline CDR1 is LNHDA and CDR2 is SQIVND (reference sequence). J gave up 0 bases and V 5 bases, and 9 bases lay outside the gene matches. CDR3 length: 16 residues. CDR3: CASSPRQGPMNTEAFF. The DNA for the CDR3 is TGTGCCAGTAGTCCAAGACAGGGCCCGATGAACACTGAAGCTTTCTTT.

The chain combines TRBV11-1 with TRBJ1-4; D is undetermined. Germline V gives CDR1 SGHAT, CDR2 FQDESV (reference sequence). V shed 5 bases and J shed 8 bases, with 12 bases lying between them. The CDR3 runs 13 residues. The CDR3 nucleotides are TGTGCCAGCAGCCGCGGGTCTACCGAAAAACTGTTTTTT. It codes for CASSRGSTEKLFF.

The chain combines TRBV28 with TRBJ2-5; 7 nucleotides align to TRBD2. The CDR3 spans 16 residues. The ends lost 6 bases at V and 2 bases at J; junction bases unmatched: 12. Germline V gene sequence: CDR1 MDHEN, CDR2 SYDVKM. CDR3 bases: TGTGCCAGCAGGGAGACGGGGGGTCGACGGCAAGAGACCCAGTACTTC. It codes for CASRETGGRRQETQYF.

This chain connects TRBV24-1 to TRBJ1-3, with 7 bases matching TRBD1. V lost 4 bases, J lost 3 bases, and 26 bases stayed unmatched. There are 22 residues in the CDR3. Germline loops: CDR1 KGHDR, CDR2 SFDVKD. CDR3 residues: CATSDPPSDLGQLKGVGNTIYF. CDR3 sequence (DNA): TGTGCCACCAGTGACCCCCCCTCGGATCTGGGACAGTTAAAGGGTGTTGGAAACACCATATATTTT.

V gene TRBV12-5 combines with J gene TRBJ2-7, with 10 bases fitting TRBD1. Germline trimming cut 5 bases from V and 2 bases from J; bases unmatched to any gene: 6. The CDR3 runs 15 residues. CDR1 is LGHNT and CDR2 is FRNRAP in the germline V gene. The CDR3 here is CASGAAGTGAYEQYF. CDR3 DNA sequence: TGTGCTAGTGGTGCAGCCGGGACAGGGGCCTACGAGCAGTACTTC.

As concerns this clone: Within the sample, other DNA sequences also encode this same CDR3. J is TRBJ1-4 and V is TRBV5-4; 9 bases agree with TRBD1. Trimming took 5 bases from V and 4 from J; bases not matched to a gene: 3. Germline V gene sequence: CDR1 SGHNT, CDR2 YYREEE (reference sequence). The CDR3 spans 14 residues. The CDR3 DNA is TGTGCCAGCAGTCGGGGACAGGGTAATGAAAAACTGTTTTTT. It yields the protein CASSRGQGNEKLFF.

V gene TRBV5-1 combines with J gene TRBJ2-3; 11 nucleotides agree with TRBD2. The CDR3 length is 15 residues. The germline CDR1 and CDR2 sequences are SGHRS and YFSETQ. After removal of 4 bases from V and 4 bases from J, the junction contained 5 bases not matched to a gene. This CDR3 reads CASSPTSGSADTQYF. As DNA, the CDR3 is TGCGCCAGCAGCCCCACTAGCGGGAGTGCAGATACGCAGTATTTT.

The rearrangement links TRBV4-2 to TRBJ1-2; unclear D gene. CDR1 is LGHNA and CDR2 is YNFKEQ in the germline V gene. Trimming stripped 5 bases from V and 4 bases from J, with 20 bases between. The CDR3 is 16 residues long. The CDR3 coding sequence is TGTGCCAGCAGCGCAGTCCCGGGAACATCGGGCTATGGCTACACCTTC. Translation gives CASSAVPGTSGYGYTF.

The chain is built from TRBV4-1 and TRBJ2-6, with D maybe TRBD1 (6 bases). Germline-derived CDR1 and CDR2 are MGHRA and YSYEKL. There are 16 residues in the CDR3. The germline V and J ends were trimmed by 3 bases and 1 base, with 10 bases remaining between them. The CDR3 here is CASSQAGASGANVLTF. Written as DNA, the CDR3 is TGCGCCAGCAGCCAGGCAGGGGCATCTGGGGCCAACGTCCTGACTTTC.

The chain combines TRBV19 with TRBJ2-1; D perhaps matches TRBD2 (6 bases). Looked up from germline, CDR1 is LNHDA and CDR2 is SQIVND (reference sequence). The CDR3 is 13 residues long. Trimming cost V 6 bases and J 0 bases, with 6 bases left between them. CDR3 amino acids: CASSGSSYNEQFF. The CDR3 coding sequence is TGTGCCAGTAGCGGGAGCTCCTACAATGAGCAGTTCTTC.

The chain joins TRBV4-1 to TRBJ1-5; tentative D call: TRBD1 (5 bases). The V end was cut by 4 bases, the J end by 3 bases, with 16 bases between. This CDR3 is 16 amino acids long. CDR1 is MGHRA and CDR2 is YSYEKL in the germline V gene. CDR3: CASSPGAGDPNQPQHF. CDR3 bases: TGCGCCAGCAGCCCTGGGGCAGGTGACCCCAATCAGCCCCAGCATTTT.

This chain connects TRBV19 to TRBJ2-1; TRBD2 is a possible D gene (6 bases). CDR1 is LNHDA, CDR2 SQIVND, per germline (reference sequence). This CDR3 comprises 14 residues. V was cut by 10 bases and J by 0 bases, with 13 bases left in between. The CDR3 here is CATTVGSSYNEQFF. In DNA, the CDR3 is TGTGCCACCACGGTCGGGAGCTCCTACAATGAGCAGTTCTTC.

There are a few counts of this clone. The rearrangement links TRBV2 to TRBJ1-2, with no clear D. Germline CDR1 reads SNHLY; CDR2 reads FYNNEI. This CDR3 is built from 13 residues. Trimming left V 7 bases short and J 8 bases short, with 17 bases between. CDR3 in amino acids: CASTRQRDKGYTF. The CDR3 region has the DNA TGTGCCAGCACCCGCCAGAGGGATAAGGGCTACACCTTC.